Sequencing of this TCR beta chain was carried out in a study of shared clonotypes between healthy human individuals. Sequencing was performed with immunoSEQ multiplex PCR; in TCRdb, only in-frame clones are kept and a portion is missing. The data contain 100,000 to 120,000 clones, approximately 70% of them singletons. CDR3 length: 12 amino acids. Trimming pared 5 bases from V and 3 bases from J, leaving 8 bases between. In germline, CDR1 is SNHLY, CDR2 FYNNEI. A few counts support this clone. The antigen remains unidentified. This may arise from a read error, as a much more abundant clone is one base away. Every one of the donors was a Caucasian adult that lived in Nashville, Tennessee. Findings and caveats of the study: In several donors, about 5% of naive CD4 clonotypes appeared in common.

This TCR came from a woman aged 25 to 39 in good health. Sequences were obtained from memory CD8+ T cells sorted from blood. Specified subset: CD45RO+ cells pooled with CCR7-negative TemRA cells. The rearrangement links TRBV2 to TRBJ2-7; TRBD1 or TRBD2 may be the D gene (5 bases each). This chain's CDR3 is CASSRDGYEQYF. For the CDR3, the DNA is TGTGCCAGCAGTCGGGACGGCTACGAGCAGTACTTC.